Following are 10 T cell receptor beta chains from one sample sequenced in a study of spatial heterogeneity in lung cancer. Time point specified: sample taken at primary tumor resection. TCRdb processed the 5' RACE reads anew with MiXCR; each CDR3 protein has one entry. This sample has 90,000 to 95,000 distinct CDR3 sequences, with less than 15% found just once. Sequencing was performed on PBMCs, taken at surgery. Receptor source: a male donor with early-stage non-small cell lung cancer.

This clonotype has only a few counts. The chain carries TRBV29-1 and TRBJ2-3; TRBD1 is a possible D gene (5 bases). Germline lookup yields CDR1 SQVTM and CDR2 ANQGSEA. Trimming shortened V by 6 bases and J by 4 bases, and 11 bases separated the two germline ends. The length of the CDR3 is 12 residues. This CDR3 reads CSVRQGSDTQYF. DNA for the CDR3: TGCAGCGTGAGGCAGGGATCAGATACGCAGTATTTT.

This clonotype was seen more than once but under ten times. The CDR3: CASSHYRQGTEQYF. The CDR3 DNA follows: TGTGCCAGCAGCCACTACCGACAGGGTACCGAGCAGTACTTC. The chain joins TRBV7-9 to TRBJ2-7, with TRBD1 matching 7 bases. Looked up from germline, CDR1 is SEHNR and CDR2 is FQNEAQ (reference sequence). V dropped 5 bases and J dropped 6; count of bases not matched to a gene: 10. There are 14 residues in the CDR3.

The rearrangement uses TRBV14 and TRBJ1-6; 10 bases fit TRBD1. Trimming removed 3 bases from V and 8 bases from J; junction bases left unmatched: 7. Germline V gene data show CDR1 as SGHDN and CDR2 as FVKESK. CDR3 length: 16 residues. The CDR3 region is CASSQGQGLVYSPLHF. The CDR3 DNA sequence: TGTGCCAGCAGCCAGGGACAGGGGCTGGTTTATTCACCCCTCCACTTT.

V usage is TRBV5-1 and J usage is TRBJ2-3, with D unclear. The germline V and J ends were trimmed by 2 bases and 0 bases, with 7 bases remaining between them. This CDR3 spans 14 amino acids. CDR1 is SGHRS, CDR2 YFSETQ, per germline. In DNA form, the CDR3 reads TGCGCCAGCAGCTTAAGACGGAGCACAGATACGCAGTATTTT. This sequence encodes CASSLRRSTDTQYF.

This clonotype was seen a handful of times. This chain links TRBV27 with TRBJ2-1; either TRBD1 or TRBD2 may supply D (5 bases each). Deletions cut 7 bases from V and 4 bases from J, with 14 bases between. Germline CDR1 MNHEY, CDR2 SMNVEV (reference sequence). The CDR3 totals 14 residues. The CDR3 reads CASTTFEGYNEQFF. The CDR3 nucleotides are TGTGCCAGCACCACCTTCGAGGGGTACAATGAGCAGTTCTTC.

This clonotype was recorded at least ten times. The rearrangement links TRBV12-3 or TRBV12-4 to TRBJ1-2, with 7 nucleotides matching TRBD1. The CDR3 has 12 residues. The V segment lost 6 bases and the J segment 4 bases; nucleotides outside the gene matches: 2. The CDR3 coding sequence is TGTGCCAGCAGCCGGACAGGCTATGGCTACACCTTC. Its translation: CASSRTGYGYTF.

This chain uses TRBV6-1 with TRBJ1-2; possibly TRBD1 for D (5 bases). Between the trimmed V and J ends, which lost 6 bases and 2 bases, there was a span of 10 bases. Germline lookup yields CDR1 MNHNS and CDR2 SASEGT. The CDR3 runs to 13 residues. This CDR3 is CASSLTDNYGYTF. The CDR3 bases are TGTGCCAGCAGCCTGACAGACAACTATGGCTACACCTTC.

In this sample, this clonotype turned up a few times. V is TRBV9 and J is TRBJ2-5; 11 positions match TRBD2. The CDR3 spans 16 residues. Germline V lookup: CDR1 SGDLS, CDR2 YYNGEE. Trimming at V came to 2 bases and at J to 2 bases, leaving 5 bases not matched to a gene. The CDR3 nucleotides read TGTGCCAGCAGCGTGCTAGCGGGGGGCCCACAAGAGACCCAGTACTTC. It codes for CASSVLAGGPQETQYF.

There are a few counts of this clonotype. V gene TRBV6-5 combines with J gene TRBJ2-1; 9 nucleotides align to TRBD2. Germline assignment: CDR1 MNHEY and CDR2 SVGAGI. The CDR3 is made up of 16 amino acids. The V segment lost 6 bases and the J segment 0 bases; nucleotides outside the gene matches: 6. The CDR3 is CASRRLAEGSYNEQFF. CDR3 nucleotide sequence: TGTGCCAGCAGAAGACTAGCGGAGGGCTCCTACAATGAGCAGTTCTTC.

The gene calls are TRBV27 and TRBJ1-5; TRBD1 aligns across 8 bases. The ends lost 5 bases at V and 1 base at J; junction bases unmatched: 13. CDR1 MNHEY and CDR2 SMNVEV come from the germline V gene (reference sequence). The CDR3 extends over 18 amino acids. The DNA for the CDR3 is TGTGCCAGCAGTATTACTTTCAGGGGGCTCGGAAGCAATCAGCCCCAGCATTTT. Encoded protein: CASSITFRGLGSNQPQHF.